One sample yielded the 10 T cell receptor beta chains listed below, sequenced in a study of cytomegalovirus exposure and HLA in healthy donors. Amplification used 60 Vbeta primers and 13 Jbeta primers. Using immunoSEQ multiplex PCR, the repertoire was profiled, and TCRdb retains in-frame clones only, with some absent. This sample yields approximately 260,000 clones, of which 80% to 90% are seen a single time; 1.5% to 2% belongs to the top ten. The sequenced material came from PBMCs. These receptors all stem from a woman in her thirties or forties in good health and CMV-seropositive.

This clone was recorded a few times. The chain links TRBV27 to TRBJ1-2; tentatively, D is TRBD1 (6 bases). This CDR3 has 12 residues. The V gene's germline CDR1 is MNHEY and CDR2 SMNVEV (reference sequence). The V end was cut by 6 bases, the J end by 1 base, with 6 bases between. In nucleotides, the CDR3 is TGTGCCAGCAGAGGGGGTAACTATGGCTACACCTTC. It yields the protein CASRGGNYGYTF.

V usage is TRBV7-3 and J usage is TRBJ2-1, with 8 positions matching TRBD2. This CDR3 has 16 residues. CDR1 is SGHTA and CDR2 is FQGTGA in the germline V gene. Germline trimming cut 2 bases from V and 2 bases from J; bases unmatched to any gene: 5. In DNA form, the CDR3 reads TGTGCCAGCAGCTTATTGGCGGGAGGAACCTACAATGAGCAGTTCTTC. Its translation: CASSLLAGGTYNEQFF.

This chain uses TRBV30 with TRBJ1-6; 8 bases match TRBD1. Germline V gene sequence: CDR1 GTSNPN, CDR2 SVGIG (reference sequence). The CDR3 runs to 15 residues. The V and J ends lost 0 bases and 8 bases, in that order; junction bases with no gene match: 6. CDR3 in DNA: TGTGCCTGGAGTGTAAAAGACAGGGGACATTCACCCCTCCACTTT. Its protein product is CAWSVKDRGHSPLHF.

This clone was detected once. This chain uses TRBV4-3 with TRBJ1-2; tentatively, D is TRBD1 (6 bases). The ends were cut back, 2 bases at V and 8 bases at J, with 12 bases in the middle. Germline V gene lookup returns CDR1 LGHNA and CDR2 YSLEER. The CDR3 is made up of 13 amino acids. CDR3 region: CASSQSQGWGYTF. The CDR3 DNA reads TGCGCCAGCAGCCAATCACAGGGTTGGGGCTACACCTTC.

The genes are TRBV10-3 and TRBJ1-5; no reliable D call. Trimming took 6 bases from V and 3 from J, leaving 6 bases between them. The germline gives CDR1 ENHRY, CDR2 SYGVKD. The CDR3 sequence is 12 residues long. The CDR3 loop reads CAISGNNQPQHF. The CDR3 region has the DNA TGTGCCATCAGCGGGAACAATCAGCCCCAGCATTTT.

The chain links TRBV2 to TRBJ1-5, with 7 nucleotides matching TRBD1. V lost 8 bases, J lost 5 bases, and 6 bases stayed unmatched. CDR3 length: 13 residues. The V gene's germline CDR1 is SNHLY and CDR2 FYNNEI. The chain's CDR3 is CASAGQIYQPQHF. CDR3 DNA sequence: TGTGCCAGCGCGGGACAGATATATCAGCCCCAGCATTTT. The complete variable domain, with remaining parts taken from reference TRBV2 and TRBJ1-5, reads EPEVTQTPSHQVTQMGQEVILRCVPISNHLYFYWYRQILGQKVEFLVSFYNNEISEKSEIFDDQFSVERPDGSNFTLKIRSTKLEDSAMYFCASAGQIYQPQHFGDGTRLSIL.

The CDR3 region is CAISETGQRRGTEAFF. Written as DNA, the CDR3 is TGTGCCATCAGTGAGACTGGACAGAGAAGGGGCACTGAAGCTTTCTTT. The genes are TRBV10-3 and TRBJ1-1, with D possibly matching TRBD1 (6 bases). CDR1 is ENHRY, CDR2 SYGVKD, per germline. The CDR3 has 16 amino acids. Trimming stripped 2 bases from V and 4 bases from J, with 17 bases between.

The rearrangement uses TRBV9 and TRBJ1-6; 7 bases map to TRBD1. This CDR3 comprises 14 residues. After removal of 4 bases from V and 5 bases from J, the junction contained 3 bases not matched to a gene. The germline V gene encodes CDR1 SGDLS and CDR2 YYNGEE. The CDR3 loop is CASSNQGDNSPLHF. CDR3 coding DNA: TGTGCCAGCAGCAACCAGGGGGATAATTCACCCCTCCACTTT.

This clone was counted once. This chain connects TRBV11-1 to TRBJ2-1; 7 bases map to TRBD2. The germline V gene encodes CDR1 SGHAT and CDR2 FQDESV (reference sequence). This CDR3 region has 14 residues. V lost 1 base and J lost 8; bases outside the gene matches: 5. CDR3 residues: CASSLGPGGDEQFF. The CDR3 nucleotides read TGTGCCAGCAGCTTAGGCCCGGGGGGAGATGAGCAGTTCTTC.

This chain connects TRBV7-9 to TRBJ2-5; 10 bases align to TRBD2. The germline V gene has CDR1 SEHNR and CDR2 FQNEAQ (reference sequence). This CDR3 spans 14 amino acids. V lost 8 bases, J lost 7 bases, and 10 bases stayed unmatched. CDR3 loop: CASAAAGGLATQYF. DNA of the CDR3: TGTGCCAGCGCTGCAGCGGGAGGGTTGGCGACCCAGTACTTC.